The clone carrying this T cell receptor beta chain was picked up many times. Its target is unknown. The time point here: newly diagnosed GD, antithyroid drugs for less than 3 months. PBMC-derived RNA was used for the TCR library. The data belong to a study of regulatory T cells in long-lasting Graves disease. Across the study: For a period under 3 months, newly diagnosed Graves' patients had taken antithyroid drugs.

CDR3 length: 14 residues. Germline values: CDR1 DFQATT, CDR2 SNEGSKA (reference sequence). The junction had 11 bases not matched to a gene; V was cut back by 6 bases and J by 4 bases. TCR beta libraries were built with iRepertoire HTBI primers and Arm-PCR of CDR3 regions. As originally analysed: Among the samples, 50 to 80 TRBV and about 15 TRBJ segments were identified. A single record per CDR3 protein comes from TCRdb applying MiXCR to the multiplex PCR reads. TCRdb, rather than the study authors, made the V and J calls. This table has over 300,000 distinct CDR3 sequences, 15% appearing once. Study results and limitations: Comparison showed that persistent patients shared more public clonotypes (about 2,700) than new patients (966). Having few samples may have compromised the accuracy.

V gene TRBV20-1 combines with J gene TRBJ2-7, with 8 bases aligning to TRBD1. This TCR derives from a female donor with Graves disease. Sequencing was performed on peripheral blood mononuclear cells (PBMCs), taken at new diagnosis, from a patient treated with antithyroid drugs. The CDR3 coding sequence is TGCAGTGCCCGATTCAACCAGGGGGCTTACGAGCAGTACTTC. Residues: CSARFNQGAYEQYF.